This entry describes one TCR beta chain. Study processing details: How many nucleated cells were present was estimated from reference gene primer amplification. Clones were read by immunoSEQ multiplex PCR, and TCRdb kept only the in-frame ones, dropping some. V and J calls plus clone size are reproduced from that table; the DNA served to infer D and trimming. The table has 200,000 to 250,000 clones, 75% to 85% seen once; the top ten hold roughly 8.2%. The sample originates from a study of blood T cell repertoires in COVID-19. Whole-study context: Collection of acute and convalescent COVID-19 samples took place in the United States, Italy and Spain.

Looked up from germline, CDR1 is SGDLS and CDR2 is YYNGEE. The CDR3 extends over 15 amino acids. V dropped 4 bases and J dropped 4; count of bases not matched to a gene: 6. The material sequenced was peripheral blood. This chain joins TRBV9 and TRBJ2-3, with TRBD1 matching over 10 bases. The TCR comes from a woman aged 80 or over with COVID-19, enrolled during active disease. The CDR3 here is CASSFRDRGADTQYF. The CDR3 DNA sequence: TGTGCCAGCAGCTTTCGGGACAGGGGAGCAGATACGCAGTATTTT.